What follows describes a single TCR beta chain. Its antigen specificity is not known. No much larger clone is present one base from it, and per-base qualities are unavailable. These data are taken from a study of response to subunit inactivated influenza vaccine (dated by TCRdb to 2017 to 2018). Notes on the research overall: The study used deep quantitative T cell receptor repertoire profiling to track responses to a trivalent subunit inactivated influenza vaccine. The study at large found these results: According to the authors, only a limited number of new T cells may be recruited by each seasonal influenza vaccination.

The sample's time point label, in plain terms: approximately 40 days after influenza vaccine administration. The CDR3 sequence holds 14 residues, the cysteine and phenylalanine included. The read is trimmed to its CDR3 DNA, 42 bases read in frame from base 1. Based on the germline V gene, the CDR1 and CDR2 sequences are SGHRS and YFSETQ. The germline ends are 16 bases apart after V is trimmed by 7 bases and J by 4 bases. Receptor amplification or capture employed RT-PCR. Sequencing relied on an Illumina HiSeq 2500. TCRdb cleaned the public reads at Q25 with fastp, built clones with MiXCR and kept in-frame beta chains. Rows are combined by CDR3 protein, so each entry shows the most common genes and DNA. Present in this sample are fewer than 700,000 distinct CDR3 sequences, 13% of which were seen just once. Around 14% of the sample is taken by the ten largest.

This receptor was obtained from a man aged 50 or older who received an inactivated influenza vaccine. Donor details come from another sample of the same person, matched by shared clones. The sequence joins TRBV5-1 to TRBJ2-3; the D gene is perhaps TRBD1, on 6 matching bases. This specimen was PBMCs from blood, taken 45 days after vaccination. The CDR3 reads CASHTGSGPDTQYF. The bases read TGCGCCAGCCATACAGGGTCGGGGCCAGATACGCAGTATTTT.